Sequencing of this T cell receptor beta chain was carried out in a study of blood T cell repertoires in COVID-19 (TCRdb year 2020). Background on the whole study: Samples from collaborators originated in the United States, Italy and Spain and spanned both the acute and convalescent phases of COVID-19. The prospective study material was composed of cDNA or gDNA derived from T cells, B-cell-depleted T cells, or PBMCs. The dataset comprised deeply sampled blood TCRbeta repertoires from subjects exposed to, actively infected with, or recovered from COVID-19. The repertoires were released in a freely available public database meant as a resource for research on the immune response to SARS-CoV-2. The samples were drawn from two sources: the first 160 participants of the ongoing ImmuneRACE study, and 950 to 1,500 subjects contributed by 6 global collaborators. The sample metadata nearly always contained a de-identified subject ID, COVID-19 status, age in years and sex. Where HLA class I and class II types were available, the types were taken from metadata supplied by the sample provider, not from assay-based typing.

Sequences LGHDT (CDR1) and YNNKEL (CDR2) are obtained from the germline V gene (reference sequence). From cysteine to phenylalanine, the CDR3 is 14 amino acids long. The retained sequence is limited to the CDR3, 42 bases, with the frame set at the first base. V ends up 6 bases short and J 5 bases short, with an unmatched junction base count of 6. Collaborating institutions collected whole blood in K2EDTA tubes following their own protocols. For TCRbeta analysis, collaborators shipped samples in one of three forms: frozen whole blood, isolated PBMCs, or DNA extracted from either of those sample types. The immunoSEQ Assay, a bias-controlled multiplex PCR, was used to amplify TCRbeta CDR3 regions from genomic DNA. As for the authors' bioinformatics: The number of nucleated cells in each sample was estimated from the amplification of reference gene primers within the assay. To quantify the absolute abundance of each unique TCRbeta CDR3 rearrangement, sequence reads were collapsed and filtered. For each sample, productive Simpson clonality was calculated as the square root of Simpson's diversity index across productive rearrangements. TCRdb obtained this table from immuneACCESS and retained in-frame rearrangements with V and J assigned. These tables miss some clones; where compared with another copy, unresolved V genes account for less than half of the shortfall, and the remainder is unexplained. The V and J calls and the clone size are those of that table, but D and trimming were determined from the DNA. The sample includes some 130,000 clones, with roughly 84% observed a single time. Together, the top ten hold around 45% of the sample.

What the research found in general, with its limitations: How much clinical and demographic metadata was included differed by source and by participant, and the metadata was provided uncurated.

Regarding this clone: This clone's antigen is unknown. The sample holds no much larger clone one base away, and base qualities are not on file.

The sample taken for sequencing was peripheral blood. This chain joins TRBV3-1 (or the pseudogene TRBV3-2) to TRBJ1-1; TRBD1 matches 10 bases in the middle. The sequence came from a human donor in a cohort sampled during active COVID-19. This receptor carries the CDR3 CASRLGQGLTEAFF. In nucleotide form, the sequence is TGTGCCAGCAGACTGGGACAGGGGCTAACTGAAGCTTTCTTT.